The 14 T cell receptor beta chains presented below share a single source sample, sequenced in a study of control samples from healthy donors and cancer patients. Libraries were prepared by immunoSEQ multiplex PCR; TCRdb keeps only in-frame clonotypes and omits some of them. The sample carries roughly 86,000 clones, just over 90% recorded once. The source material was blood. These TCRs come from a woman between 25 and 40 years old in good health.

V and J are TRBV19 and TRBJ2-3; TRBD2 matches 10 bases. There are 16 residues in the CDR3. Germline V gene data show CDR1 as LNHDA and CDR2 as SQIVND (reference sequence). The trim removed 5 bases at V and 5 bases at J, leaving 10 bases unmatched. CDR3 in DNA: TGTGCCAGTAGTCGGAGGACTAGCGGTATTAGAGATACGCAGTATTTT. It specifies CASSRRTSGIRDTQYF.

The V call is TRBV5-4, the J call TRBJ1-6, with TRBD1 as a possible D gene (5 bases). The CDR3 length is 14 residues. Germline V gene lookup returns CDR1 SGHNT and CDR2 YYREEE (reference sequence). V lost 0 bases and J 6 bases, leaving 7 bases between the germline ends. CDR3 nucleotides: TGTGCCAGCAGCTTGGATCAGGGTAATTCACCCCTCCACTTT. It encodes CASSLDQGNSPLHF.

V and J are TRBV27 and TRBJ1-6; D gene ambiguous. The CDR3 totals 14 residues. The germline V gene has CDR1 MNHEY and CDR2 SMNVEV (reference sequence). The ends were cut back, 5 bases at V and 0 bases at J, with 5 bases in the middle. CDR3 DNA: TGTGCCAGCAGTCAGAGCTCCTATAATTCACCCCTCCACTTT. This encodes CASSQSSYNSPLHF.

The rearrangement links TRBV24-1 to TRBJ1-5; 7 positions agree with TRBD1. Unmatched junction bases numbered 8, after V lost 3 bases and J lost 4 bases. Looked up from germline, CDR1 is KGHDR and CDR2 is SFDVKD. The CDR3 contains 16 residues. The CDR3 nucleotides are TGTGCCACCAGTGATGGGACAGCTGGTGGAAATCAGCCCCAGCATTTT. Translating gives CATSDGTAGGNQPQHF.

The chain links TRBV24-1 to TRBJ2-1; D remains ambiguous. The ends were cut back, 5 bases at V and 6 bases at J, with 10 bases in the middle. The CDR3 spans 13 residues. CDR1 KGHDR and CDR2 SFDVKD come from the germline V gene. The CDR3 spells CATSGRRGNEQFF. The DNA for the CDR3 is TGTGCCACCAGTGGCCGGCGTGGCAATGAGCAGTTCTTC.

The rearrangement uses TRBV9 and TRBJ2-2, with 7 positions matching TRBD2. This CDR3 region has 15 residues. V gave up 4 bases and J gave up 1 base; unmatched junction bases: 4. Germline V gene sequence: CDR1 SGDLS, CDR2 YYNGEE. CDR3 coding DNA: TGTGCCAGCAGCCCGCGGGAGTGGAACACCGGGGAGCTGTTTTTT. It yields the protein CASSPREWNTGELFF.

This sequence joins TRBV5-1 and TRBJ1-1, with D unresolved. The CDR3 has 15 residues. CDR1 is SGHRS, CDR2 YFSETQ, per germline. The ends were cut back, 4 bases at V and 4 bases at J, with 17 bases in the middle. The CDR3 here is CASSLSRPSATEAFF. In DNA form, the CDR3 reads TGCGCCAGCAGCCTCTCTCGACCCAGCGCCACTGAAGCTTTCTTT.

This clone was counted only a few times. This chain connects TRBV4-2 to TRBJ2-5, with TRBD1 matching 12 bases. Per the germline V gene, CDR1 is LGHNA and CDR2 is YNFKEQ. The junction had 5 bases not matched to a gene; V was cut back by 5 bases and J by 4 bases. There are 15 residues in the CDR3. The CDR3 DNA reads as TGTGCCAGCAGCGCTAGGGACAGGGGGCTAGAGACCCAGTACTTC. It specifies CASSARDRGLETQYF.

The rearrangement joins TRBV11-3 to TRBJ2-2, with D maybe TRBD1 (5 bases). Trimming removed 4 bases from V and 1 base from J, with 7 bases in between. This CDR3 comprises 14 residues. Germline V lookup: CDR1 SGHNT, CDR2 YENEEA. The CDR3 protein is CASSSGWNTGELFF. CDR3 DNA: TGTGCCAGCAGCTCAGGGTGGAACACCGGGGAGCTGTTTTTT.

This chain uses TRBV6-5 with TRBJ2-2, with a possible D match to TRBD1 (6 bases). Germline-derived CDR1 and CDR2 are MNHEY and SVGAGI. V lost 5 bases, J lost 1 base, and 8 bases lay in between. The length of the CDR3 is 14 residues. The DNA for the CDR3 is TGTGCCAGCAGTCAGACAGGGAACACCGGGGAGCTGTTTTTT. This sequence encodes CASSQTGNTGELFF.

The genes are TRBV5-1 and TRBJ2-5; 8 bases align to TRBD1. The V segment lost 0 bases and the J segment 5 bases; nucleotides outside the gene matches: 6. The CDR3 loop spans 15 amino acids. CDR1 and CDR2 from the germline V gene are SGHRS and YFSETQ. CDR3 residues: CASSLGGQGEETQYF. CDR3 coding DNA: TGCGCCAGCAGCTTGGGCGGACAGGGCGAGGAGACCCAGTACTTC.

This clone is a singleton in its sample. J is TRBJ1-2 and V is TRBV2; D unclear. The CDR3 runs to 13 residues. With 1 base removed from V and 3 bases from J, the gap between germline ends came to 6 bases. Germline assignment: CDR1 SNHLY and CDR2 FYNNEI. This chain's CDR3 is CASSEGEDYGYTF. The CDR3 bases are TGTGCCAGCAGTGAAGGGGAGGACTATGGCTACACCTTC.

V gene TRBV5-6 combines with J gene TRBJ1-1; a weak D match, TRBD1 (6 bases). Trimming took off 4 bases at V and 2 bases at J, with 12 bases between the two ends. Germline CDR1 SGHDT, CDR2 YYEEEE. The CDR3 is made up of 14 amino acids. CDR3 nucleotides: TGTGCCAGCAGCGGGACACAGGTAAACACTGAAGCTTTCTTT. Amino acid sequence: CASSGTQVNTEAFF.

The genes are TRBV6-6 and TRBJ2-7; D is possibly TRBD1 (6 bases). Germline CDR1 and CDR2: MNHNY and SVGAGI (reference sequence). V was clipped by 2 bases and J by 5 bases, with 13 bases between them. The CDR3 is 14 amino acids. The DNA for the CDR3 is TGTGCCAGCAGTTACCAGGGGACGATGCACGAGCAGTACTTC. Amino acids: CASSYQGTMHEQYF.